Sequencing of this TCR beta chain was carried out in a study of identical twins. Healthy Caucasian individuals made up all the donors. CDR1 is LNHNV, CDR2 YYDKDF, per germline (reference sequence). Trimming removed 0 bases at V and 6 bases at J, with 12 bases between. The CDR3 is made up of 14 amino acids. Notes on the study in general: Fewer insertions marked abundant cord blood beta clonotypes; young adult naive trended weakly, memory not at all.

A word on this clonotype: Its antigen is not identified.

TCRdb reprocessed the 5' RACE reads via MiXCR and lists one record per CDR3 protein. The sample includes some 600,000 distinct CDR3 sequences, roughly 7.1% of them seen just once. The same data also contributed to another study, on yellow fever vaccine responses in identical twins. This second study notes: Twins' T cell vaccine responses reportedly looked partly convergent, partly personalized.

Sequencing was done on a sample of PBMCs. The chain is built from TRBV15 and TRBJ2-7, with D perhaps matching TRBD1 (5 bases). The clonotype was recovered from a woman between 18 and 29 years old in good health. CDR3 nucleotides: TGTGCCACCAGCAGAGATCGAAGGGGCGTCGAGCAGTACGTC. Translation: CATSRDRRGVEQYV.